This passage covers 13 T cell receptor beta chains from one sample sequenced in a study of beta chain features in type 1 diabetes (dated by TCRdb to the late 2010s). The library relied on the immunoSEQ multiplex PCR assay. The entire isolated RNA was reverse transcribed using the High Capacity cDNA Reverse Transcription Kit, and thus expressed TCRB transcripts were sequenced. TCRdb took this table from immuneACCESS and kept in-frame rearrangements with V and J called. Such tables lack part of the clones; where checked against another copy, unresolved V genes explain under half of the gap, and the rest is unexplained. The sample includes about 330,000 clones, with 9.5% to 11% observed a single time. About 0.015% of the sample belongs to the ten largest clones. The sequenced sample was naive CD4+ T cells from blood. The meaning of the sample's cell subset or site label: true naive CD4+ T cells. The source of these receptors is a young woman in good health.

This clone was observed a handful of times. The chain has TRBV9 and TRBJ2-7; TRBD2 matches 11 bases. The length of the CDR3 is 14 residues. Germline V gene sequence: CDR1 SGDLS, CDR2 YYNGEE. V lost 3 bases and J lost 6; bases outside the gene matches: 5. This CDR3 reads CASSGSGRATEQYF. Here the CDR3 DNA reads TGTGCCAGCAGCGGTAGCGGGAGGGCGACCGAGCAGTACTTC.

The rearrangement links TRBV15 to TRBJ2-2, with 11 bases that match TRBD2. There are 17 residues in the CDR3. The V gene end was trimmed by 0 bases and the J gene end by 8 bases; junction bases not matched to a gene: 8. CDR1 LNHNV and CDR2 YYDKDF come from the germline V gene (reference sequence). The CDR3: CATSRDLTSGSSGELFF. Written as DNA, the CDR3 is TGTGCCACCAGCAGAGATCTTACTAGCGGGAGCTCGGGGGAGCTGTTTTTT.

A few counts support this clone. This sequence joins TRBV5-8 and TRBJ1-5; 11 bases agree with TRBD1. J gave up 3 bases and V 3 bases, and 8 bases lay outside the gene matches. Germline loops: CDR1 SGHTS, CDR2 YDEGEE. CDR3 length: 17 amino acids. DNA of the CDR3: TGTGCCAGCAGCTCTTACCGGGACAGGGGGAACAATCAGCCCCAGCATTTT. Amino acid sequence: CASSSYRDRGNNQPQHF.

The V gene is TRBV7-3, the J gene TRBJ2-1, with 7 bases matching TRBD2. The V gene end was trimmed by 2 bases and the J gene end by 10 bases; junction bases not matched to a gene: 11. Germline CDR1 and CDR2: SGHTA and FQGTGA. This CDR3 comprises 15 residues. CDR3 loop: CASSLLASGSTEQFF. CDR3 DNA sequence: TGTGCCAGCAGCTTACTCGCTAGCGGTAGCACCGAGCAGTTCTTC.

This chain joins TRBV18 and TRBJ2-5; possibly TRBD1 for D (5 bases). The CDR3 extends over 14 amino acids. Trimming left V 6 bases short and J 1 base short, with 12 bases between. The germline CDR1 and CDR2 sequences are KGHSH and LQKENI. The CDR3 region is CASSPRVSQETQYF. The CDR3 coding sequence is TGTGCCAGCTCGCCCAGGGTGAGCCAAGAGACCCAGTACTTC.

This clone was picked up a small number of times. The chain carries TRBV5-4 and TRBJ2-1; TRBD2 agrees at 11 bases. V shed 1 base and J 5 bases; nucleotides not matched to a gene: 8. The CDR3 sequence is 17 residues long. Germline lookup yields CDR1 SGHNT and CDR2 YYREEE (reference sequence). The CDR3 region has the DNA TGTGCCAGCAGCTTGATCCTCCTAGCGGGAGGAAACAATGAGCAGTTCTTC. This codes for CASSLILLAGGNNEQFF. The variable domain in full, completed from reference TRBV5-4 and TRBJ2-1, reads ETGVTQSPTHLIKTRGQQVTLRCSSQSGHNTVSWYQQALGQGPQFIFQYYREEENGRGNFPPRFSGLQFPNYSSELNVNALELDDSALYLCASSLILLAGGNNEQFFGPGTRLTVL.

This clone was seen a few times. The chain has TRBV9 and TRBJ2-3, with TRBD2 as a possible D gene (5 bases). The CDR3 contains 16 residues. Between the trimmed V and J ends, which lost 0 bases and 2 bases, there was a span of 13 bases. Germline V gene lookup returns CDR1 SGDLS and CDR2 YYNGEE. The CDR3 is CASSVASRRATDTQYF. The CDR3 region has the DNA TGTGCCAGCAGCGTAGCGTCAAGGCGGGCCACAGATACGCAGTATTTT.

This clone occurred a few times. This chain uses TRBV7-9 with TRBJ1-1; 9 bases map to TRBD1. This CDR3 spans 14 amino acids. Unmatched junction bases numbered 4, after V lost 5 bases and J lost 3 bases. The germline V gene encodes CDR1 SEHNR and CDR2 FQNEAQ (reference sequence). The CDR3 DNA reads as TGTGCCAGCAGCGACCGGGACAGGGACACTGAAGCTTTCTTT. As protein: CASSDRDRDTEAFF.

The chain combines TRBV28 with TRBJ2-7, with 8 positions matching TRBD2. V shed 2 bases and J 6 bases; nucleotides not matched to a gene: 6. The CDR3 extends over 14 amino acids. CDR1 is MDHEN, CDR2 SYDVKM, per germline. The CDR3 spells CASSLHGRVGEQYF. The CDR3 DNA follows: TGTGCCAGCAGTTTACACGGGAGGGTCGGCGAGCAGTACTTC.

In DNA, the CDR3 is TGTGCCAGCTCACAATACTTGACAGGGCAAACTCCCAGTGAGCAGTTCTTC. Translating it yields CASSQYLTGQTPSEQFF. This sequence joins TRBV18 and TRBJ2-1, with 7 positions matching TRBD1. The CDR3 length is 17 residues. Trimming at V came to 4 bases and at J to 9 bases, leaving 18 bases not matched to a gene. The germline CDR1 and CDR2 sequences are KGHSH and LQKENI.

This clone was recorded a few times. V is TRBV28 and J is TRBJ2-7, with 8 bases aligning to TRBD1. In germline, CDR1 is MDHEN, CDR2 SYDVKM. V was pared by 6 bases and J by 0 bases, with 4 bases of the junction left unmatched. The CDR3 has 14 residues. In DNA form, the CDR3 reads TGTGCCAGCAGACGGACAGGGATCTCCTACGAGCAGTACTTC. It is translated as CASRRTGISYEQYF.

This chain links TRBV5-1 with TRBJ2-7; the match to TRBD1 covers 11 bases. With 1 base clipped from V and 6 bases from J, the junction kept 9 bases outside the gene matches. The CDR3 sequence is 16 residues long. Germline CDR1 and CDR2: SGHRS and YFSETQ. CDR3 nucleotides: TGCGCCAGCAGCTTGATTTTAGGACAGGGGGCTGGCGAGCAGTACTTC. This translates into CASSLILGQGAGEQYF. The full variable domain, rest sourced from reference TRBV5-1 and TRBJ2-7, is KAGVTQTPRYLIKTRGQQVTLSCSPISGHRSVSWYQQTPGQGLQFLFEYFSETQRNKGNFPGRFSGRQFSNSRSEMNVSTLELGDSALYLCASSLILGQGAGEQYFGPGTRLTVT.

This clone turned up a few times. This chain joins TRBV29-1 and TRBJ2-7; D might be TRBD1 (6 bases). V was pared by 7 bases and J by 0 bases, with 13 bases between. CDR3 size: 13 residues. CDR1 is SQVTM, CDR2 ANQGSEA, per germline. As DNA, the CDR3 is TGCAGCGCAGGGGCGAGAAGCTCCTACGAGCAGTACTTC. Translation gives CSAGARSSYEQYF.